The 23 T cell receptor beta chains in this list originate from one sample, sequenced in a study of siplizumab effects on memory and regulatory T cells. Profiled with immunoSEQ multiplex PCR; TCRdb holds only in-frame clones, not every one. The sample consists of 70,000 to 100,000 clones, around 97% of them appearing once. Sequencing was performed on naive CD4+ T cells sorted from blood. Receptors were obtained from a human donor in good health.

The chain joins TRBV30 to TRBJ2-5; D uncertain. Germline V gene sequence: CDR1 GTSNPN, CDR2 SVGIG (reference sequence). The CDR3 sequence is 11 residues long. V dropped 5 bases and J dropped 2 bases, with 6 bases sitting between them. The CDR3 DNA reads TGTGCCTGGGTTGGACAAGAGACCCAGTACTTC. Its protein is CAWVGQETQYF.

This clone was detected once. Additional DNA sequences in this sample encode the identical CDR3. V gene TRBV19 combines with J gene TRBJ1-5; D is undetermined. The V and J ends lost 5 bases and 7 bases respectively, with 9 bases between them. This CDR3 region has 12 residues. CDR1 is LNHDA and CDR2 is SQIVND in the germline V gene (reference sequence). CDR3 amino acids: CASSSGNQPQHF. The DNA for the CDR3 is TGTGCCAGTAGTTCTGGGAACCAGCCCCAGCATTTT.

The J gene is TRBJ2-1, the V gene TRBV7-6; 11 bases match TRBD2. V was pared by 1 base and J by 9 bases, with 8 bases of the junction left unmatched. CDR3 size: 16 residues. Germline V CDR1 and CDR2: SGHVS, FNYEAQ. The CDR3 sequence is CASSLVAGGLSVEQFF. For the CDR3, the DNA is TGTGCCAGCAGCTTAGTAGCGGGGGGGCTCAGTGTTGAGCAGTTCTTC.

This sequence joins TRBV6-1 and TRBJ2-5; a possible D gene is TRBD2 (6 bases). CDR1 and CDR2 from the germline V gene are MNHNS and SASEGT. The CDR3 is 13 residues long. V dropped 3 bases and J dropped 7 bases, with 12 bases sitting between them. The chain's CDR3 is CASSDNMGGTQYF. Here the CDR3 DNA reads TGTGCCAGCAGTGACAATATGGGGGGGACCCAGTACTTC.

Note on this clone: The junction does not match germline at one end; this may be a read error. The chain uses TRBV2 and TRBJ2-5; no firm D call. The germline gives CDR1 SNHLY, CDR2 FYNNEI. CDR3 length equals 12 residues. DNA of the CDR3: TGTGCCAGCAGATTCCCGCAAGGGACCCAGTACTTC. Its protein is CASRFPQGTQYF.

This clone was seen more than once but under ten times. CDR3 sequence: CAISLGRESSYSPLHF. The CDR3 coding sequence is TGTGCCATCAGTTTAGGACGGGAGTCATCTTACTCACCCCTCCACTTT. The V and J genes are TRBV10-3 and TRBJ1-6; D gene ambiguous. V shed 5 bases and J shed 10 bases, with 21 bases lying between them. Germline V lookup: CDR1 ENHRY, CDR2 SYGVKD. The CDR3 is 16 residues long.

The rearrangement links TRBV9 to TRBJ2-1; D not resolved. CDR1 is SGDLS, CDR2 YYNGEE, per germline. The CDR3 runs 11 residues. V lost 0 bases, J lost 7 bases, and 2 bases lay in between. CDR3 coding DNA: TGTGCCAGCAGCGTAGAGAATGAGCAGTTCTTC. Translating it yields CASSVENEQFF.

The gene calls are TRBV4-1 and TRBJ2-3; 12 positions match TRBD2. The V segment lost 6 bases and the J segment 0 bases; nucleotides outside the gene matches: 7. The CDR3 is 17 residues long. CDR1 MGHRA and CDR2 YSYEKL come from the germline V gene. The CDR3: CASRRLAGASSTDTQYF. The CDR3 DNA sequence: TGCGCCAGCAGAAGACTAGCGGGGGCCTCTAGCACAGATACGCAGTATTTT.

The chain links TRBV19 to TRBJ1-1; 7 bases fit TRBD1. The CDR3 runs to 15 residues. Trimming at V came to 2 bases and at J to 7 bases, leaving 10 bases not matched to a gene. Per the germline V gene, CDR1 is LNHDA and CDR2 is SQIVND (reference sequence). CDR3 sequence reads: CASSINLGQQHEAFF. For the CDR3, the DNA is TGTGCCAGTAGTATAAACCTGGGACAGCAACATGAAGCTTTCTTT.

The rearrangement links TRBV30 to TRBJ2-5, with D perhaps matching TRBD1 or TRBD2 (7 bases each). This CDR3 spans 12 amino acids. V was shortened by 8 bases and J by 4 bases, with 14 bases between the two germline ends. Germline V gives CDR1 GTSNPN, CDR2 SVGIG (reference sequence). The CDR3 sequence: CAGGRGPETQYF. CDR3 DNA: TGTGCCGGGGGGAGGGGGCCAGAGACCCAGTACTTC.

CDR3 coding DNA: TGTGCCAGCAGCCTGCCTCGCGGGGGGAACACCGGGGAGCTGTTTTTT. Protein product: CASSLPRGGNTGELFF. The rearrangement links TRBV25-1 to TRBJ2-2; 7 nucleotides agree with TRBD2. J gave up 1 base and V 6 bases, and 8 bases lay outside the gene matches. CDR1 is MGHDK and CDR2 is SYGVNS in the germline V gene. The CDR3 runs 16 residues.

The chain has TRBV29-1 and TRBJ1-1, with 7 bases aligning to TRBD1. The junction had 8 bases not matched to a gene; V was cut back by 7 bases and J by 9 bases. CDR3 length equals 11 residues. The germline V gene encodes CDR1 SQVTM and CDR2 ANQGSEA. In DNA form, the CDR3 reads TGCAGCGCCGCCGGGACAGCACAAGCTTTCTTT. It codes for CSAAGTAQAFF.

The chain carries TRBV21-1 and TRBJ2-1; the D call of TRBD2 is as the table states it, not checked on the DNA. TRBV21-1 has pseudogene status. The CDR3 has 17 amino acids. The CDR3 is CASKRPSSWGEYNEQFF. The CDR3 nucleotides are TGTGCCAGCAAACGCCCAAGCAGTTGGGGGGAGTACAATGAGCAGTTCTTC.

The CDR3 protein is CASSKASEGNTIYF. In DNA, the CDR3 is TGTGCCAGCAGCAAGGCCTCGGAAGGAAACACCATATATTTT. The chain carries TRBV7-6 and TRBJ1-3; D is uncertain. Germline V CDR1 and CDR2: SGHVS, FNYEAQ. Trimming pared 5 bases from V and 4 bases from J, leaving 12 bases between. There are 14 residues in the CDR3.

This CDR3 reads CASRQGEQPQHF. CDR3 DNA: TGTGCCAGTAGACAGGGAGAACAGCCCCAGCATTTT. The chain combines TRBV28 with TRBJ1-5; TRBD1 agrees at 7 bases. The CDR3 is made up of 12 amino acids. Trimming took 9 bases from V and 7 from J; bases not matched to a gene: 6. Per the germline V gene, CDR1 is MDHEN and CDR2 is SYDVKM. Looking up the rest from reference TRBV28 and TRBJ1-5 gives the full variable domain: DVKVTQSSRYLVKRTGEKVFLECVQDMDHENMFWYRQDPGLGLRLIYFSYDVKMKEKGDIPEGYSVSREKKERFSLILESASTNQTSMYLCASRQGEQPQHFGDGTRLSIL.

This chain joins TRBV6-6 and TRBJ1-2, with TRBD1 matching over 8 bases. The germline V gene encodes CDR1 MNHNY and CDR2 SVGAGI (reference sequence). The CDR3 extends over 16 amino acids. Trimming at V came to 3 bases and at J to 0 bases, leaving 6 bases not matched to a gene. In DNA form, the CDR3 reads TGTGCCAGCAGTTATGACAGGGGAGGCCCTAACTATGGCTACACCTTC. Translated, it gives CASSYDRGGPNYGYTF.

The chain employs TRBV29-1 and TRBJ2-7; TRBD2 might be the D (5 bases). Germline values: CDR1 SQVTM, CDR2 ANQGSEA. The CDR3 totals 11 residues. V was pared by 7 bases and J by 6 bases, with 13 bases between. The CDR3 region is CSAETGVEQYF. The CDR3 coding sequence is TGCAGCGCCGAGACCGGGGTCGAGCAGTACTTC.

V usage is TRBV5-4 and J usage is TRBJ2-2, with 12 bases lining up with TRBD2. The CDR3 has 17 residues. V lost 4 bases to trimming and J lost 4 bases; unmatched junction nucleotides: 8. Germline CDR1 is SGHNT and CDR2 is YYREEE (reference sequence). The CDR3 sequence is CASSPRASGGVTGELFF. In nucleotides, the CDR3 is TGTGCCAGCAGCCCTCGGGCTAGCGGGGGGGTCACCGGGGAGCTGTTTTTT.

The DNA of the CDR3 is TGTGCCTGGATACTAGCGGGGTGGGAGACCCAGTACTTC. Encoded protein: CAWILAGWETQYF. The chain recombines TRBV30 with TRBJ2-5; TRBD2 matches at 10 bases. Germline CDR1 and CDR2: GTSNPN and SVGIG (reference sequence). This CDR3 has 13 residues. J was trimmed by 5 bases and V by 4 bases; bases with no gene match: 4.

Only one count was recorded for this clone. The chain joins TRBV4-1 to TRBJ2-1, with a tentative D call TRBD2 (6 bases). V lost 0 bases, J lost 0 bases, and 18 bases lay in between. CDR3 length equals 19 residues. Germline CDR1 reads MGHRA; CDR2 reads YSYEKL. CDR3: CASSQEVPSGGSSYNEQFF. In nucleotides, the CDR3 is TGCGCCAGCAGCCAAGAAGTCCCAAGTGGGGGGAGCTCCTACAATGAGCAGTTCTTC.

The V call is TRBV30, the J call TRBJ1-6; D might be TRBD1 (6 bases). Germline values: CDR1 GTSNPN, CDR2 SVGIG (reference sequence). The CDR3 sequence is 16 residues long. The V gene lost 3 bases and the J gene lost 7 bases, with 19 bases spanning the gap. The CDR3 reads CAWRGAVGEVNSPLHF. DNA for the CDR3: TGTGCCTGGAGGGGGGCCGTTGGGGAGGTAAATTCACCCCTCCACTTT.

The rearrangement links TRBV9 to TRBJ1-1, with 11 bases fitting TRBD1. The J segment lost 5 bases and the V segment lost 4 bases, leaving 10 bases of the junction unmatched. Germline V CDR1 and CDR2: SGDLS, YYNGEE. CDR3 size: 16 residues. CDR3 sequence reads: CASSPMGQGVITEAFF. For the CDR3, the DNA is TGTGCCAGCAGCCCTATGGGACAGGGGGTAATTACTGAAGCTTTCTTT.

The rearrangement uses TRBV10-1 and TRBJ2-5; D remains ambiguous. Germline V gives CDR1 WNHNN, CDR2 SYGVQD (reference sequence). Trimming cost V 2 bases and J 2 bases, with 3 bases left between them. The CDR3 spans 12 residues. The CDR3 spells CASSENQETQYF. The CDR3 nucleotides read TGCGCCAGCAGTGAGAATCAAGAGACCCAGTACTTC.